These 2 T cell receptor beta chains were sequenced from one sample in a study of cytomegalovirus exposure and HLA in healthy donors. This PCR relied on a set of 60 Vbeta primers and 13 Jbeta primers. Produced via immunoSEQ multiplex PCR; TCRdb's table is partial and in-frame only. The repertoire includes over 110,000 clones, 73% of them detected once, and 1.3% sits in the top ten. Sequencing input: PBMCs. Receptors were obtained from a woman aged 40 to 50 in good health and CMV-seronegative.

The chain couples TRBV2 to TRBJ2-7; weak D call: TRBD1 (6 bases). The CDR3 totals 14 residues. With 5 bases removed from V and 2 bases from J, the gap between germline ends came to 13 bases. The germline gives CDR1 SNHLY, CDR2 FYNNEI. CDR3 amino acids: CASSTGTTAYEQYF. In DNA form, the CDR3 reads TGTGCCAGCAGTACCGGGACAACCGCCTACGAGCAGTACTTC.

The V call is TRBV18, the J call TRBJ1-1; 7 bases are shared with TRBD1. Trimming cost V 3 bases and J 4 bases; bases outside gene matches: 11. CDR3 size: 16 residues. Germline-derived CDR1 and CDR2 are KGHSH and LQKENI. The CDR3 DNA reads TGTGCCAGCTCACCTAACAGACAGGGACCAGGCACTGAAGCTTTCTTT. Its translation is CASSPNRQGPGTEAFF.